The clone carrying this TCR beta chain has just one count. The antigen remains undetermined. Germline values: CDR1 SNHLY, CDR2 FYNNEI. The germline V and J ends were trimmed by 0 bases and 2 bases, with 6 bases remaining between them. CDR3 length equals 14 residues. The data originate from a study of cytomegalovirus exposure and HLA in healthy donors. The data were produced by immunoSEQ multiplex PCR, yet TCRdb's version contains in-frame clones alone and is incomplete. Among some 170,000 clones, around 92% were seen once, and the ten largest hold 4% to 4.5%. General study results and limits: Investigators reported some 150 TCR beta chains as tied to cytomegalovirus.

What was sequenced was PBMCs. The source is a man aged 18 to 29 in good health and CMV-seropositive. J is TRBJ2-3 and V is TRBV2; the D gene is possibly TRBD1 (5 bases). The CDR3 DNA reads TGTGCCAGCAGTGAAGCGGGGCTCACAGATACGCAGTATTTT. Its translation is CASSEAGLTDTQYF.